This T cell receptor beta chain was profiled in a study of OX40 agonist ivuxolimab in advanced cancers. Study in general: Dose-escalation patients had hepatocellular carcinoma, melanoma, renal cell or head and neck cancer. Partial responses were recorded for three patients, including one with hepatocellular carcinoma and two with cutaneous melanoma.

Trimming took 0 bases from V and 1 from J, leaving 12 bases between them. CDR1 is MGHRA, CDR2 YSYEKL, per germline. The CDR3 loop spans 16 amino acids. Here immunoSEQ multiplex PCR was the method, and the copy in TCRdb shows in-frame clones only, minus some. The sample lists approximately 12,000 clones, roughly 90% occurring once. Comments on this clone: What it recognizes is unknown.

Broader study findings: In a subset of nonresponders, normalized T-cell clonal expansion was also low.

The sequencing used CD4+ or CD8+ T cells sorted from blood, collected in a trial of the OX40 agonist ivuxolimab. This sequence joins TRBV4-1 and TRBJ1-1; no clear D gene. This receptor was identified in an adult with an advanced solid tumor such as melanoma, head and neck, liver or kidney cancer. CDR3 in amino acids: CASSQEGGLENTEAFF. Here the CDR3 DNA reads TGCGCCAGCAGCCAAGAGGGTGGTTTGGAGAACACTGAAGCTTTCTTT.